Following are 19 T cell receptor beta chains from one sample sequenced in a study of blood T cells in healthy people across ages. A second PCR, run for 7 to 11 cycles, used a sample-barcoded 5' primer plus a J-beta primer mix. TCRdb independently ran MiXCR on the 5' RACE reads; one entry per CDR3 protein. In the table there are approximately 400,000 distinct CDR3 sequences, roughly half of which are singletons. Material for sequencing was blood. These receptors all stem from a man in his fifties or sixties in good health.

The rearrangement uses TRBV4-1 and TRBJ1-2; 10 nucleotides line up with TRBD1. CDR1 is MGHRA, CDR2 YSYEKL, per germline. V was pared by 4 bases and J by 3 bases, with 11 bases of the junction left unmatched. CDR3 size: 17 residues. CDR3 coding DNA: TGCGCCAGCAGCCGAGAAGGATTCGGGACAGGGGACTATGGCTACACCTTC. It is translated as CASSREGFGTGDYGYTF.

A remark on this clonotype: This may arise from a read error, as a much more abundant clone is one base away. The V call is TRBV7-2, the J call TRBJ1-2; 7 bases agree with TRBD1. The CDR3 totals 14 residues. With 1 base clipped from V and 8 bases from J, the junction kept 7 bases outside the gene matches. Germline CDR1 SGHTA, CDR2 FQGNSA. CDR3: CTSSLGGTAEGYTF. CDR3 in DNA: TGTACCAGCAGCTTAGGGGGGACAGCGGAGGGCTACACCTTC.

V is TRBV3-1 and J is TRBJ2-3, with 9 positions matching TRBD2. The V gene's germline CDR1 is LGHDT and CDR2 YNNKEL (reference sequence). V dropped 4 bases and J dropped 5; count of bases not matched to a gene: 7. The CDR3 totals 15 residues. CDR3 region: CASSPAGGHEDTQYF. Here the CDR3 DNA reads TGTGCCAGCAGCCCTGCGGGAGGGCATGAAGATACGCAGTATTTT.

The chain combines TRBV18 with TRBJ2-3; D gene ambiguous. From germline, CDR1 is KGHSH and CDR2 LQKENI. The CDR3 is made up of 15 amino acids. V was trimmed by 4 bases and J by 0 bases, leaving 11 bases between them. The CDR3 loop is CASSLHPRSTDTQYF. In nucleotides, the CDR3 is TGTGCCAGCTCACTTCATCCCCGGAGCACAGATACGCAGTATTTT.

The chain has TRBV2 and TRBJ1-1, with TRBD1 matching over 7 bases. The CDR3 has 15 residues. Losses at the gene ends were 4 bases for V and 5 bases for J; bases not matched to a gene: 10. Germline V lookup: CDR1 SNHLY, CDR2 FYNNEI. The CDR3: CASSGQGRSGTEAFF. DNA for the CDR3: TGTGCCAGCAGTGGACAGGGTAGGAGCGGGACTGAAGCTTTCTTT.

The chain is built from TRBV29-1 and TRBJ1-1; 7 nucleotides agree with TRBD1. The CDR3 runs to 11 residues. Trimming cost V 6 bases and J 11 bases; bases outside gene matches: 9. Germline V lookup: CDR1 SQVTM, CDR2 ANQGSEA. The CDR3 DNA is TGCAGCGTCGGGACAGCCGATCTTGCTTTCTTT. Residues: CSVGTADLAFF.

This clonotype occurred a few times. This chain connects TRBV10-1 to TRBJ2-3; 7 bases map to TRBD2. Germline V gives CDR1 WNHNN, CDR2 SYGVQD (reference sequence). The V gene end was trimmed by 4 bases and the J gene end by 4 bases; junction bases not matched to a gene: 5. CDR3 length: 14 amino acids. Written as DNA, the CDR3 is TGCGCCAGCAGTGCGGGGGGAGGGCCAGATACGCAGTATTTT. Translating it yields CASSAGGGPDTQYF.

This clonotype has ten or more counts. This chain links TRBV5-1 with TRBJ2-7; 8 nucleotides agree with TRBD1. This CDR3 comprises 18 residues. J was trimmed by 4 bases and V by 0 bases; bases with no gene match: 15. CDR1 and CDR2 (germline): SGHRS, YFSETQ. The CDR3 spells CASSLASRDGTGLYEQYF. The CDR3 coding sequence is TGCGCCAGCAGCTTGGCCTCGAGGGACGGGACAGGACTTTACGAGCAGTACTTC.

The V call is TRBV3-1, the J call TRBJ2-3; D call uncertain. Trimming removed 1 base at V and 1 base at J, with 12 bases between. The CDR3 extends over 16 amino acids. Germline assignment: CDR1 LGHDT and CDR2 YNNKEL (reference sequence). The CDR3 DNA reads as TGTGCCAGCAGCCAAGGTGCACAGACCGGCACAGATACGCAGTATTTT. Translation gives CASSQGAQTGTDTQYF.

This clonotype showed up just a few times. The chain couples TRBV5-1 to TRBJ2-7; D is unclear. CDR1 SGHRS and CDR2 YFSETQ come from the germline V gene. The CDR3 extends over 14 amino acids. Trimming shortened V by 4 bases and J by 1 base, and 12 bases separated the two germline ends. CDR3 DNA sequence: TGCGCCAGCAGCCCCGCCCCGCCATCCTACGAGCAGTACTTC. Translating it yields CASSPAPPSYEQYF.

The CDR3: CALAQGQGYEQYF. The CDR3 nucleotides are TGTGCCCTCGCCCAGGGACAGGGTTACGAGCAGTACTTC. The chain links TRBV10-3 to TRBJ2-7; 9 positions agree with TRBD1. This CDR3 region has 13 residues. V gave up 11 bases and J gave up 4 bases; unmatched junction bases: 9. CDR1 and CDR2 (germline): ENHRY, SYGVKD.

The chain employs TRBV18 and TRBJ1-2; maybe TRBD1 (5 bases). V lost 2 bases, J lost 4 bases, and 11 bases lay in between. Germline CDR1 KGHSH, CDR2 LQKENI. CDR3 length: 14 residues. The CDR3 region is CASSPGTGRYGYTF. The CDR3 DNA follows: TGTGCCAGCTCACCAGGGACGGGTCGCTATGGCTACACCTTC.

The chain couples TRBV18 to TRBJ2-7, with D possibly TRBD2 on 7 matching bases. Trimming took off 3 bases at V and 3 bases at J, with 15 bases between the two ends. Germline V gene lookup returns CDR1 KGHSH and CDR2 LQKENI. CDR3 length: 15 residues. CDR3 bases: TGTGCCAGCTCACCCACACACGGGGGGCACTACGAGCAGTACTTC. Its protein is CASSPTHGGHYEQYF.

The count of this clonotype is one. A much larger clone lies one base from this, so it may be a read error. The DNA for the CDR3 is TGTGCCAGCAGTGAACTAGCGGGAGGGGACAATGAGCAGTACTTC. It is translated as CASSELAGGDNEQYF. This sequence joins TRBV25-1 and TRBJ2-5; 12 bases are shared with TRBD2. The CDR3 consists of 15 residues. From germline, CDR1 is MGHDK and CDR2 SYGVNS. The trim removed 2 bases at V and 11 bases at J, leaving 9 bases unmatched.

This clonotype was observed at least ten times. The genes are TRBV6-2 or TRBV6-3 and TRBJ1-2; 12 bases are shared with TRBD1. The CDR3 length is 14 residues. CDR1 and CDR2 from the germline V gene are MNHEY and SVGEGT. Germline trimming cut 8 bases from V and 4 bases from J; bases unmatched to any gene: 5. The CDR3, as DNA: TGTGCCAGCCGGGACAGGGGGCATGGCTATGGCTACACCTTC. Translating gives CASRDRGHGYGYTF.

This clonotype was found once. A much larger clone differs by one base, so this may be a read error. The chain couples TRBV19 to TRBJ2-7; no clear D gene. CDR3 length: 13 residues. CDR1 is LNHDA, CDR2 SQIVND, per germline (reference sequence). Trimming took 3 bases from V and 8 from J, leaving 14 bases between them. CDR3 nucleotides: TGTGCCAGTAGTATCAGATCGGCATACAAGCAGTACTTC. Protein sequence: CASSIRSAYKQYF.

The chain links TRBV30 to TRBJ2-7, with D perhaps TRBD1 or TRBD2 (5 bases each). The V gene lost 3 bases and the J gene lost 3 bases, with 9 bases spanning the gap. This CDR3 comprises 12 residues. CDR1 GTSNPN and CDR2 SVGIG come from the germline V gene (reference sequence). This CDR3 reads CAWRQGDYEQYF. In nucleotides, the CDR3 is TGTGCCTGGAGGCAGGGAGACTACGAGCAGTACTTC.

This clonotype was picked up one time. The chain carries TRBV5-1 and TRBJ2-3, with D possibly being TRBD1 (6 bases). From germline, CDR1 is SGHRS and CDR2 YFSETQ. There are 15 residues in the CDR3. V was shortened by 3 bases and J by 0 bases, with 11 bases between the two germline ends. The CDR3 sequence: CASSSRTASTDTQYF. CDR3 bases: TGCGCCAGCAGCTCGAGGACAGCTAGCACAGATACGCAGTATTTT. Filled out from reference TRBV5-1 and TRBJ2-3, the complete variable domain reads KAGVTQTPRYLIKTRGQQVTLSCSPISGHRSVSWYQQTPGQGLQFLFEYFSETQRNKGNFPGRFSGRQFSNSRSEMNVSTLELGDSALYLCASSSRTASTDTQYFGPGTRLTVL.

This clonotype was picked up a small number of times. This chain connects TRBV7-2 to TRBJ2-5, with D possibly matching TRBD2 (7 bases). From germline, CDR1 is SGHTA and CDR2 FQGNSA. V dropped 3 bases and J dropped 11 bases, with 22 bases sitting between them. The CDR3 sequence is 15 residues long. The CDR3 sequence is CASSFGGASPEEQYF. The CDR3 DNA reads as TGTGCCAGCAGCTTTGGGGGGGCTAGCCCAGAGGAGCAGTACTTC.